The present TCR beta chain was sequenced within a study of blood T cells in healthy people across ages (dated by TCRdb to 2014 to 2015). About the full investigation: Template switching captured roughly one uniquely barcoded TCR beta cDNA molecule per two T cells in model experiments. Age-related changes in TCR beta repertoire diversity were measured in the study by deep sequencing normalized with unique cDNA molecular identifiers. The study analyzed two additional independent replicas of 1 million unique cDNA reads from the same blood draw for two donors, one aged 18 to 30 and one aged 80 or older. The donors were split into four age groups: young (average about 16 years), middle-aged (around 37), aged (more than 60) and long-lived (about 82). To avoid experimental bias, donors of different ages were randomly spread across the sequencing lanes. What the study reported, not specific to this receptor: Donor CMV infection status was unknown, potentially confounding age-related changes in expanded clonotypes. Because profiling used bulk unsorted PBMCs, naive and antigen-experienced compartments could not be compared conclusively. The long-lived group showed more naive CD4+ T cells, fewer expanded clones and increased TCR diversity than the aged group, suggesting age selection. Total diversity estimates from one million sequenced T cells were considered lower bounds and underestimates. As age increased, observed TCR beta diversity per million T cells dropped in a roughly linear way, and a significant reduction was already evident by age approximately 40. Observed TCR beta diversity correlated strongly with the percentage of naive T cells measured by flow cytometry.

Library creation used 5' RACE. Sequenced using an Illumina HiSeq 2500. A second PCR of about 6 to 11 cycles was run with a J-beta primer mix and a sample-barcoded 5' primer. A template-switch 5' adaptor carrying 12 random nucleotides introduced a unique molecular identifier onto each TCR beta cDNA molecule. Each sample yielded at least 2.5 million CDR3-containing paired-end reads. First-strand cDNA synthesis was performed from all RNA using the Mint cDNA synthesis kit, with priming by a TRBC-specific oligonucleotide. Following uracil-DNA glycosylase treatment, a first 18-cycle PCR with universal primers M1SS and BC2_uni_R was performed on all cDNA. Per the original workflow: Each sample was normalized by randomly selecting 1 million high-quality reads, each carrying a distinct molecular identifier. Reads with shared molecular identifiers were discarded instead of being binned into consensus sequences. CDR3 identification, clonotype clustering and error correction used MiTCR with a Q25 quality threshold and the strictest error-elimination algorithm. A nonparametric unseen species model using Euler transformation provided a lower-bound estimate of total TCR beta diversity. TCRdb's own reprocessing of the public reads used fastp at Q25 and MiXCR and kept productive beta chains. CDR3 protein sequences are deduplicated, and each keeps its most common genes and DNA. These V and J calls are TCRdb output, not the study's own analysis. This sample has 2 million or so distinct CDR3 sequences in its table, and 49% of those were observed once. Together, the top ten hold about 2.1% of the sample.

The donors were 40 or so Caucasian individuals from Russia, aged roughly 6 to 90 years, who were systemically healthy. Each donor gave 8 to 10 milliliters of peripheral blood, collected into EDTA-treated Vacutainer tubes. Ficoll-Paque density-gradient centrifugation was used to isolate PBMCs, with at least 6 million obtained per sample. Total RNA, at least 6 micrograms per sample, was extracted from PBMCs with Trizol reagent. Naive CD45RAhigh/CD27high T cell percentages were measured by flow cytometry on a PBMC aliquot from every donor. As to this clonotype: Its recognized antigen is unknown. Qualities for individual bases were not recorded, and no much larger clone is one base off.

From cysteine to phenylalanine, the CDR3 is 17 amino acids long. Of all the DNA, just the CDR3 is kept, 51 bases in frame from base 1. Compared with germline, V lacks 8 bases and J lacks 1 base; bases without a gene match: 10. This sequence originates from a woman in her forties in good health. The sequenced sample was blood. The V gene is TRBV12-3 or TRBV12-4 and the J gene is TRBJ2-6; 8 middle bases align to TRBD1. The DNA reads as follows: TGTGCCAGCTGCCCGACAGGGGCCACTTCTGGGGCCAACGTCCTGACTTTC. Its amino acids are CASCPTGATSGANVLTF.